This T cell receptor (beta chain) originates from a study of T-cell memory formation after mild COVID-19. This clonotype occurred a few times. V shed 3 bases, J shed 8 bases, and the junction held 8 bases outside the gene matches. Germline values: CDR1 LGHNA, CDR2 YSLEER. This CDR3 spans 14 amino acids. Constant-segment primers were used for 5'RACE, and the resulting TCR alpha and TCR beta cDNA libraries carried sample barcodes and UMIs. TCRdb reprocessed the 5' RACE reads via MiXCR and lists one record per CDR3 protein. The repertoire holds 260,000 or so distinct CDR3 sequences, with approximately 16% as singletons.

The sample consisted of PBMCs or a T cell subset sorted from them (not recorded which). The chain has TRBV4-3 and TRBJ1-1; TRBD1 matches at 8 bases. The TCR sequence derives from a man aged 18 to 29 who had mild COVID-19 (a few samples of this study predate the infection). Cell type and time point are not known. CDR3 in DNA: TGCGCCAGCAGCCACCGGACAGGGAGGGTGGAAGCTTTCTTT. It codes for CASSHRTGRVEAFF.